The 13 T cell receptor beta chains below were found in one sample sequenced in a study of OX40 agonist ivuxolimab in advanced cancers. Generated by immunoSEQ multiplex PCR, the TCRdb table keeps only in-frame clones and is missing some. The sample comprises around 100,000 clones, 90% of which are singletons, and roughly 0.17% rests with the top ten. The sample in question was CD4+ or CD8+ T cells sorted from blood, obtained in a trial of the OX40 agonist ivuxolimab. These receptors came from an adult with an advanced solid tumor such as melanoma, head and neck, liver or kidney cancer.

The J gene is TRBJ1-1, the V gene TRBV28, with 10 bases fitting TRBD1. V lost 3 bases to trimming and J lost 5 bases; unmatched junction nucleotides: 9. This CDR3 is 16 amino acids long. CDR1 is MDHEN and CDR2 is SYDVKM in the germline V gene. DNA of the CDR3: TGTGCCAGCAGTTTCGGGGACAGGGGTGCGCAAACTGAAGCTTTCTTT. This encodes CASSFGDRGAQTEAFF.

V gene TRBV7-6 combines with J gene TRBJ2-1, with 8 bases fitting TRBD1. Germline values: CDR1 SGHVS, CDR2 FNYEAQ. The J segment lost 7 bases and the V segment lost 5 bases, leaving 10 bases of the junction unmatched. The CDR3 is made up of 15 amino acids. DNA of the CDR3: TGTGCCAGCAGCCGCCCCGCAGGGGGCGGGAATGAGCAGTTCTTC. Encoded protein: CASSRPAGGGNEQFF.

The rearrangement links TRBV18 to TRBJ2-3; 8 nucleotides align to TRBD2. Germline values: CDR1 KGHSH, CDR2 LQKENI. The CDR3 is 17 amino acids. The trim removed 4 bases at V and 0 bases at J, leaving 9 bases unmatched. As DNA, the CDR3 is TGTGCCAGCTCACGAAGCACTAGCGGTACTAGCACAGATACGCAGTATTTT. Amino acid sequence: CASSRSTSGTSTDTQYF.

CDR3 region: CAISESFFIGAGNYGYTF. CDR3 nucleotides: TGTGCCATCAGTGAGTCGTTCTTTATCGGGGCCGGTAACTATGGCTACACCTTC. This chain connects TRBV10-3 to TRBJ1-2; D perhaps matches TRBD1 (5 bases). Germline CDR1 and CDR2: ENHRY and SYGVKD. V was shortened by 0 bases and J by 1 base, with 18 bases between the two germline ends. This CDR3 contains 18 residues.

The chain is built from TRBV7-8 and TRBJ2-7; D may be TRBD2 (6 bases). The V gene lost 2 bases and the J gene lost 0 bases, with 8 bases spanning the gap. The CDR3 has 14 amino acids. Germline V gives CDR1 SGHVS, CDR2 FQNEAQ. In DNA form, the CDR3 reads TGTGCCAGCAGCTTATCCGGGGGCTCCTACGAGCAGTACTTC. Its protein product is CASSLSGGSYEQYF.

The genes are TRBV6-1 and TRBJ2-1, with 8 bases aligning to TRBD2. The CDR3 has 15 amino acids. Germline assignment: CDR1 MNHNS and CDR2 SASEGT. V lost 8 bases, J lost 3 bases, and 9 bases stayed unmatched. This CDR3 is CASGSSGSIYNEQFF. The CDR3 DNA reads as TGTGCCAGCGGGTCCAGCGGGAGTATCTACAATGAGCAGTTCTTC.

The chain combines TRBV7-3 with TRBJ1-1; weak D call: TRBD1 (5 bases). V lost 5 bases and J 4 bases, leaving 20 bases between the germline ends. This CDR3 region has 16 residues. CDR1 is SGHTA, CDR2 FQGTGA, per germline. The CDR3 DNA reads TGTGCCAGCAGCCCGACGGGGGTCCTTGGAACCACTGAAGCTTTCTTT. Its translation is CASSPTGVLGTTEAFF.

V and J are TRBV7-3 and TRBJ2-2; possible D gene TRBD1, 6 bases. The germline V gene encodes CDR1 SGHTA and CDR2 FQGTGA. The CDR3 totals 15 residues. V dropped 5 bases and J dropped 5 bases, with 15 bases sitting between them. The CDR3 is CASSRQGSGTGELFF. The CDR3 nucleotides are TGTGCCAGCAGCCGCCAGGGGAGCGGTACCGGGGAGCTGTTTTTT.

The genes are TRBV9 and TRBJ2-1, with 10 bases aligning to TRBD2. The CDR3 sequence is 15 residues long. With V trimmed by 3 bases and J by 3 bases, 3 bases remained unmatched. The germline gives CDR1 SGDLS, CDR2 YYNGEE. The CDR3 loop reads CASSAGLAVYNEQFF. For the CDR3, the DNA is TGTGCCAGCAGCGCCGGACTAGCGGTCTACAATGAGCAGTTCTTC.

J is TRBJ2-1 and V is TRBV27; 15 bases line up with TRBD2. The CDR3 consists of 16 residues. Germline CDR1 reads MNHEY; CDR2 reads SMNVEV (reference sequence). The trim removed 3 bases at V and 7 bases at J, leaving 4 bases unmatched. CDR3 sequence: CASSFRGTSGRNEQFF. CDR3 bases: TGTGCCAGCAGTTTCAGAGGGACTAGCGGGAGGAATGAGCAGTTCTTC.

The chain is built from TRBV6-6 and TRBJ1-4; maybe TRBD1 (5 bases). This CDR3 has 14 residues. The germline V gene encodes CDR1 MNHNY and CDR2 SVGAGI (reference sequence). Trimming stripped 2 bases from V and 7 bases from J, with 11 bases between. For the CDR3, the DNA is TGTGCCAGCAGTTACGATTTCGGGGGTGAAAAACTGTTTTTT. It codes for CASSYDFGGEKLFF.

This clone appeared a few times. This chain uses TRBV19 with TRBJ1-1, with TRBD1 matching over 8 bases. Germline V gene data show CDR1 as LNHDA and CDR2 as SQIVND (reference sequence). After removal of 7 bases from V and 0 bases from J, the junction contained 4 bases not matched to a gene. The CDR3 length is 14 residues. For the CDR3, the DNA is TGTGCCAGTAAGCAGGGGGCGGTGAACACTGAAGCTTTCTTT. Protein sequence: CASKQGAVNTEAFF.

The V and J genes are TRBV15 and TRBJ1-2; no firm D call. Trimming took 5 bases from V and 3 from J, leaving 16 bases between them. The CDR3 is 15 residues long. Germline assignment: CDR1 LNHNV and CDR2 YYDKDF (reference sequence). This CDR3 reads CATSARGPTDYGYTF. As DNA, the CDR3 is TGTGCCACCAGCGCCCGTGGACCTACGGACTATGGCTACACCTTC.